These T cell receptor beta chains were read from a single sample in a study of OX40 agonist ivuxolimab in advanced cancers. Repertoires were generated with immunoSEQ multiplex PCR, while TCRdb's copy carries only in-frame clones and drops some. The sample contains approximately 87,000 clones, more than 90% of which appear only once. Sequencing was performed on CD4+ or CD8+ T cells sorted from blood, taken in a trial of the OX40 agonist ivuxolimab. All receptors derive from an adult with an advanced solid tumor such as melanoma, head and neck, liver or kidney cancer. Both conserved end residues are part of each CDR3. The order of the fields is clone size, D gene, J gene, V gene, CDR3 protein, CDR3 DNA. D genes are given only for firm matches. Size is omitted from some rows. Given values are once, few, many or a class for expanded clones.

NA	NA	TRBJ2-1	TRBV4-1	CASSPGQGGGSYNEQFF	TGCGCCAGCAGCCCGGGGCAGGGTGGTGGGTCCTACAATGAGCAGTTCTTC
NA	TRBD1	TRBJ2-7	TRBV27	CASSLSSRPGQAPYEQYF	TGTGCCAGCAGTTTATCCAGCCGTCCGGGACAGGCACCTTACGAGCAGTACTTC
NA	NA	TRBJ2-1	TRBV7-9	CASSSADSLNEQFF	TGTGCCAGCAGCAGCGCTGACAGCCTCAATGAGCAGTTCTTC
once	NA	TRBJ2-7	TRBV6-5	CASSWGDEQYF	TGTGCCAGCAGCTGGGGGGACGAGCAGTACTTC
NA	NA	TRBJ2-1	TRBV7-3	CASSINNEQFF	TGTGCCAGCAGCATTAACAATGAGCAGTTCTTC
NA	TRBD1	TRBJ1-2	TRBV5-4	CASSLDGGGGYGYTF	TGTGCCAGCAGCTTGGATGGAGGGGGCGGCTATGGCTACACCTTC
NA	NA	TRBJ2-3	TRBV15	CATSTDRTDTQYF	TGTGCCACCAGCACCGACCGCACAGATACGCAGTATTTT
few	NA	TRBJ1-1	TRBV6-6	CASSYSGGGTEAFF	TGTGCCAGCAGTTACTCGGGAGGGGGGACTGAAGCTTTCTTT
once	TRBD1	TRBJ1-4	TRBV19	CASSIDRSDRVDEKLFF	TGTGCCAGTAGTATAGATAGGTCGGACAGGGTCGATGAAAAACTGTTTTTT
NA	NA	TRBJ2-7	TRBV5-1	CASSLSSTVEQYF	TGCGCCAGCAGCTTATCATCTACGGTCGAGCAGTACTTC
NA	NA	TRBJ1-5	TRBV21-1	CASSKGRTGMDSNQPQHF	TGTGCCAGCAGCAAAGGTAGGACAGGGATGGACAGCAATCAGCCCCAGCATTTT
NA	TRBD1	TRBJ2-7	TRBV19	CASSLGQGDEQYF	TGTGCCAGTAGCCTGGGACAGGGCGACGAGCAGTACTTC
NA	NA	TRBJ2-7	TRBV13	CASSLGRSYEQYF	TGTGCCAGCAGCTTAGGACGCTCCTACGAGCAGTACTTC
NA	TRBD1	TRBJ2-1	TRBV27	CASSTGTGINNEQFF	TGTGCCAGCAGTACCGGGACAGGAATAAACAATGAGCAGTTCTTC
once	TRBD1	TRBJ1-3	TRBV6-8	CASSAGTGGNTIYF	TGTGCCAGCAGTGCCGGGACAGGCGGAAACACCATATATTTT
NA	NA	TRBJ1-5	TRBV6-6	CASSYGPVGAQAPQHF	TGTGCCAGCAGTTACGGTCCCGTGGGGGCCCAGGCGCCCCAGCATTTT
few	NA	TRBJ1-2	TRBV7-9	CASSLSQRNYGYTF	TGTGCCAGCAGCTTATCCCAGCGTAACTATGGCTACACCTTC
NA	TRBD1	TRBJ1-1	TRBV7-8	CASSSRDRGNTEAFF	TGTGCCAGCAGCTCCCGGGACAGGGGCAACACTGAAGCTTTCTTT
NA	NA	TRBJ2-3	TRBV10-2	CASTEASRGSDTQYF	TGCGCCAGCACTGAGGCTAGCAGGGGATCAGATACGCAGTATTTT
NA	NA	TRBJ2-7	TRBV27	CASRTTLTDRSYEQYF	TGTGCCAGCAGGACTACTTTAACGGACAGATCCTACGAGCAGTACTTC
NA	TRBD2	TRBJ2-1	TRBV10-3	CAISAYRPGLAGGSSYNEQFF	TGTGCCATCAGCGCCTATCGGCCGGGACTAGCGGGAGGCTCTTCCTACAATGAGCAGTTCTTC
NA	TRBD1	TRBJ1-4	TRBV7-6	CASSLRLTGTGNEKLFF	TGTGCCAGCAGCTTGCGCTTAACCGGGACAGGGAATGAAAAACTGTTTTTT
NA	NA	TRBJ1-1	TRBV19	CASSFYGNTEAFF	TGTGCCAGTTCCTTTTATGGGAACACTGAAGCTTTCTTT
NA	NA	TRBJ1-2	TRBV6-5	CASSYPSRDYGYTF	TGTGCCAGCAGTTACCCCAGCAGGGACTATGGCTACACCTTC
NA	TRBD1	TRBJ2-7	TRBV27	CASSSRQGDYEQYF	TGTGCCAGCAGTTCTCGACAGGGCGACTACGAGCAGTACTTC
NA	NA	TRBJ2-5	TRBV27	CASSLGGRGETQYF	TGTGCCAGCAGTTTAGGGGGTCGTGGGGAGACCCAGTACTTC